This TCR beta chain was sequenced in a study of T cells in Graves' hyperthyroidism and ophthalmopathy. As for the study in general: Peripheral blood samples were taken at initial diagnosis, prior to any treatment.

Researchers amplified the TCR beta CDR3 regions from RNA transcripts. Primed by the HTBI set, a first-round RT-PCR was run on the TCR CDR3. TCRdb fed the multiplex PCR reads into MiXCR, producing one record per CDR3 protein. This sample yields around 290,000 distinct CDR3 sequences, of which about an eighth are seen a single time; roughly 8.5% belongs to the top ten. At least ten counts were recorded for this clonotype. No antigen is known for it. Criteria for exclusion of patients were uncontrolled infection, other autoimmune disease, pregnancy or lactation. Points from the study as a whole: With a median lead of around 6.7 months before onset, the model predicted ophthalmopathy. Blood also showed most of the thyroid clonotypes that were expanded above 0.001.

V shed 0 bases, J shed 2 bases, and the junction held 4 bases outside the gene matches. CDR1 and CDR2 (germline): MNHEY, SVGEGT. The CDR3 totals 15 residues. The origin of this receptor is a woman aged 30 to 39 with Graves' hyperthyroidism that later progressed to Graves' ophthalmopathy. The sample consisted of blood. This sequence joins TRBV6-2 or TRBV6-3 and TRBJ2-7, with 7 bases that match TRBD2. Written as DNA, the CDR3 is TGTGCCAGCAGTTACTCAACCAGCGGGGCCTACGAGCAGTACTTC. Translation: CASSYSTSGAYEQYF.